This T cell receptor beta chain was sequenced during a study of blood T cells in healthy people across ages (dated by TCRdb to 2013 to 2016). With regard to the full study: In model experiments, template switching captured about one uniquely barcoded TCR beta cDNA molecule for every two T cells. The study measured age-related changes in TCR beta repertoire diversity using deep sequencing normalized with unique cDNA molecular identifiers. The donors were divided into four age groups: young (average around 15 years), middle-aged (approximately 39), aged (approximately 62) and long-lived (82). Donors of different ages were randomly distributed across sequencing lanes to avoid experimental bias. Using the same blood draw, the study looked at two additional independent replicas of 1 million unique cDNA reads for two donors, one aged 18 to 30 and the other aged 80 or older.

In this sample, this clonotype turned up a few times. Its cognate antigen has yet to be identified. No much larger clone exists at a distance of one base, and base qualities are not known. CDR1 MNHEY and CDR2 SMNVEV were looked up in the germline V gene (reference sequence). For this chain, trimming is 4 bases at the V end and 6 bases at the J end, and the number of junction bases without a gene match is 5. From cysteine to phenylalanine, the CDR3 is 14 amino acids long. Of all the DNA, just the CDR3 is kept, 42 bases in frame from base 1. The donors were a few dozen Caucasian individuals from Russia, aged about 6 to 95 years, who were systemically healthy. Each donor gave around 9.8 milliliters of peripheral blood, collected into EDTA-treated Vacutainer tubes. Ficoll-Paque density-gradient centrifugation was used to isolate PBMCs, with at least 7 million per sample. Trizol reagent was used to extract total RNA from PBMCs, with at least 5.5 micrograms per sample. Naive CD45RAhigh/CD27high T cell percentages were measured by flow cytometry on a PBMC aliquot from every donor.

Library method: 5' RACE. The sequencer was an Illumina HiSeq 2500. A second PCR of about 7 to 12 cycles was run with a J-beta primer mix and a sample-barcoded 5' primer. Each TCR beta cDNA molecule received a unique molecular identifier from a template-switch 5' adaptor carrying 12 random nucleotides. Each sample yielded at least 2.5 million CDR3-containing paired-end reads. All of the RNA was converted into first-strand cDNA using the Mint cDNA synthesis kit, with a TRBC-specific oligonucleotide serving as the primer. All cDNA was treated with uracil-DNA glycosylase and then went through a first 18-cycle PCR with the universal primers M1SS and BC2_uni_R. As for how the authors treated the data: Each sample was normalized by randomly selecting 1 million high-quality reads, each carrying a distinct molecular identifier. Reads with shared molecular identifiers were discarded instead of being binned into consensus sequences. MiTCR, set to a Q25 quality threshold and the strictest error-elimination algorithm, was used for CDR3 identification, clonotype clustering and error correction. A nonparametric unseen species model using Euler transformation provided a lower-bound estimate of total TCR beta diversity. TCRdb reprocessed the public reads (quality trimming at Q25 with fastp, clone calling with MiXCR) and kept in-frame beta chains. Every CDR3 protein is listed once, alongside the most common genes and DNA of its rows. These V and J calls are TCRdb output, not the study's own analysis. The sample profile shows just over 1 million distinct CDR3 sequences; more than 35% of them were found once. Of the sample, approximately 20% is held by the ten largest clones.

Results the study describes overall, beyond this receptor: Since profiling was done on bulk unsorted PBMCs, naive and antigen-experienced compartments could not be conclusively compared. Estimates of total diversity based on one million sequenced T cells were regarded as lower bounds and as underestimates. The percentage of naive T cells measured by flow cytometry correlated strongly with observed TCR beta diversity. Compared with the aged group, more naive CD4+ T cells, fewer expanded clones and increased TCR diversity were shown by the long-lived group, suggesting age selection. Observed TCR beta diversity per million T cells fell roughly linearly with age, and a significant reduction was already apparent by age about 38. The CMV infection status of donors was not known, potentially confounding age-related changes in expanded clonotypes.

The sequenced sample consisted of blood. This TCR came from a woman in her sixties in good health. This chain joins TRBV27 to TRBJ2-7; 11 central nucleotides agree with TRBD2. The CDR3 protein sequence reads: CASSYSGRAGEQYF. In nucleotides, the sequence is TGTGCCAGCAGTTATAGCGGGAGGGCTGGCGAGCAGTACTTC.